This T cell receptor beta chain was sequenced in a study of OX40 agonist ivuxolimab in advanced cancers. CDR1 MNHNY and CDR2 SVGAGI come from the germline V gene (reference sequence). V lost 2 bases to trimming and J lost 1 base, with 9 bases between them. The CDR3 sequence is 14 residues long. This clone was seen more than once but under ten times. Its specificity is unknown. Sequenced by immunoSEQ multiplex PCR; TCRdb stores in-frame clones only, minus some. The sample includes 70,000 to 95,000 clones, about 86% of them seen just once. General observations from the study: Some nonresponders additionally presented with little normalized T-cell clonal expansion.

The sequence came from an adult with an advanced solid tumor such as melanoma, head and neck, liver or kidney cancer. The rearrangement links TRBV6-6 to TRBJ2-7; weak D call: TRBD2 (5 bases). Sequenced material: CD4+ or CD8+ T cells sorted from blood, taken in a trial of the OX40 agonist ivuxolimab. The CDR3 DNA sequence: TGTGCCAGCAGTTACGACGGGAATTCCTACGAGCAGTACTTC. Protein sequence: CASSYDGNSYEQYF.